This T cell receptor (beta chain) emerged from a study of T cell responses to AZD1222 COVID-19 vaccine. Study-level points and caveats: Samples come after the peak T cell response, not at day 14.

The CDR3 totals 15 residues. In germline, CDR1 is MGHDK, CDR2 SYGVNS. The trim removed 2 bases at V and 1 base at J, leaving 4 bases unmatched. A remark on this clone: Its antigen is still unknown.

TCRdb's table, derived via immunoSEQ multiplex PCR, lists solely in-frame clones and lacks some. The table counts under 150,000 clones; about 2.2% lies in the top ten. This receptor was taken from an adult in good health. The rearrangement joins TRBV25-1 to TRBJ1-1, with TRBD1 matching 7 bases. Sequencing used peripheral blood. The CDR3 DNA sequence: TGTGCCAGCAGTGAACTGGGACAGAAGAACACTGAAGCTTTCTTT. Its translation: CASSELGQKNTEAFF.